These T cell receptor beta chains were read from a single sample in a study of T cells in Graves' hyperthyroidism and ophthalmopathy. Each CDR3 protein is one row after TCRdb ran MiXCR on the multiplex PCR reads. The data hold 400,000 to 500,000 distinct CDR3 sequences, with around 14% observed a single time. The material sequenced was blood. The source is a woman aged 18-29 years with Graves' hyperthyroidism. Both conserved end residues are part of each CDR3. Each record gives: V gene, J gene, CDR3 protein.

V: TRBV20-1; J: TRBJ2-1; CDR3: CSARDIRPYNEQFF
V: TRBV3-1; J: TRBJ2-4; CDR3: CASSRAGQENIQYF
V: TRBV2; J: TRBJ1-2; CDR3: CASSGTGGIYGYTF
V: TRBV2; J: TRBJ2-1; CDR3: CAIRQGYEQFF
V: TRBV20-1; J: TRBJ2-3; CDR3: CSARRRLAGEADTQYF
V: TRBV12-3/TRBV12-4; J: TRBJ1-1; CDR3: CASSPGQFMNTEAFF
V: TRBV30; J: TRBJ2-7; CDR3: CARQLNQGEQYF
V: TRBV10-3; J: TRBJ2-3; CDR3: CAISESGRGTDTQYF
V: TRBV4-1; J: TRBJ2-1; CDR3: CASSQDVTTSGYHNEQFF
V: TRBV20-1; J: TRBJ2-4; CDR3: CSASPSSGKGNIQYF